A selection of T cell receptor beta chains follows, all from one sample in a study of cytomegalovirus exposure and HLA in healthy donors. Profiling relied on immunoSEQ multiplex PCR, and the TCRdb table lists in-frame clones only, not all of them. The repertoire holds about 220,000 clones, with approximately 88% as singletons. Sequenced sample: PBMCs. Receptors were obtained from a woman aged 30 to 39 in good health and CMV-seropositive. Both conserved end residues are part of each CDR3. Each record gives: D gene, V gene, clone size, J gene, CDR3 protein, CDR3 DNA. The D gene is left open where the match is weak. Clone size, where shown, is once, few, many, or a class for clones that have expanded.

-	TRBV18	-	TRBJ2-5	CASSPIAEGPRETQYF	TGTGCCAGCTCACCAATAGCGGAGGGGCCCCGGGAGACCCAGTACTTC
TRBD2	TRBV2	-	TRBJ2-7	CASSPLSGRTYEQYF	TGTGCCAGCAGTCCCCTTAGCGGGAGGACCTACGAGCAGTACTTC
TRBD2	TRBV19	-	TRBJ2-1	CASSWFGREGKHNEQFF	TGTGCCAGTAGTTGGTTTGGGCGGGAGGGGAAGCACAATGAGCAGTTCTTC
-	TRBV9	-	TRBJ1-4	CASSVGRGPGIEKLFF	TGTGCCAGCAGCGTAGGACGGGGCCCTGGGATAGAAAAACTGTTTTTT
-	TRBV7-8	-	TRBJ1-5	CASSLTDVVPQHF	TGTGCCAGCAGCTTAACCGATGTGGTGCCCCAGCATTTT
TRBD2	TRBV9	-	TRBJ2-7	CASSVGGSGSIYEQYF	TGTGCCAGCAGCGTTGGTGGTAGCGGGAGTATCTACGAGCAGTACTTC
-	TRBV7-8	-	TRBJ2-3	CASSLETTQYF	TGTGCCAGCAGCTTAGAGACTACGCAGTATTTT
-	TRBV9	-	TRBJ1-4	CASSSNEKLFF	TGTGCCAGCAGCTCGAATGAAAAACTGTTTTTT
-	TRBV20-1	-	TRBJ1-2	CSVSSYTF	TGCAGTGTTAGCAGCTACACCTTC
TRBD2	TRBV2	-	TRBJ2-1	CARKGTSGDEQFF	TGTGCCAGGAAGGGGACTAGCGGTGATGAGCAGTTCTTC
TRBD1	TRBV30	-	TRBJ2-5	CAWRGGTGSLETQYF	TGTGCCTGGAGGGGAGGGACAGGGAGTTTAGAGACCCAGTACTTC
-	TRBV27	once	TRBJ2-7	CASQRGDKQYF	TGTGCCAGCCAACGCGGGGACAAGCAGTACTTC
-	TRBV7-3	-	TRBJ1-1	CASSWNQGEAFF	TGTGCCAGCAGCTGGAATCAGGGGGAAGCTTTCTTT
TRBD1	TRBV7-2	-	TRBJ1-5	CASSLQGQNNQPQHF	TGTGCCAGCAGCCTCCAGGGACAGAACAATCAGCCCCAGCATTTT
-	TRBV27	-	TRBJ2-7	CASSLSRASVIYEQYF	TGTGCCAGCAGTTTATCCCGAGCTAGCGTTATCTACGAGCAGTACTTC
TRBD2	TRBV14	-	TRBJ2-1	CASSPRTGLAGGGNEQFF	TGTGCCAGCAGCCCGCGTACGGGACTAGCGGGAGGGGGGAATGAGCAGTTCTTC
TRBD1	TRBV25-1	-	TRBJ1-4	CASSEWDPRDRVNEKLFF	TGTGCCAGCAGTGAATGGGATCCCCGGGACAGGGTTAATGAAAAACTGTTTTTT
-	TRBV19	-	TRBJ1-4	CASTPTARGREKLFF	TGTGCCAGTACCCCCACCGCCAGGGGAAGGGAAAAACTGTTTTTT
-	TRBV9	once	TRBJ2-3	CASSEVNSPTDTQYF	TGTGCCAGCAGCGAAGTTAATAGCCCCACAGATACGCAGTATTTT
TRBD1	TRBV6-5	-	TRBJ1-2	CASSRDRGNGYTF	TGTGCCAGCAGCCGGGACAGGGGAAATGGCTACACCTTC
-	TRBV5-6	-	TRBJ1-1	CASSLQGRSEAFF	TGTGCCAGCAGCTTGCAGGGCCGGTCTGAAGCTTTCTTT
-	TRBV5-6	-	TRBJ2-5	CASSLLGQGETQYF	TGTGCCAGCAGCTTACTAGGGCAGGGGGAGACCCAGTACTTC
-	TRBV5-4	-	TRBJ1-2	CASNQGGEGDYGYTF	TGTGCCAGCAACCAGGGAGGGGAAGGTGACTATGGCTACACCTTC
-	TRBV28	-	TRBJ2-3	CASSSHGKGTDTQYF	TGTGCCAGCAGTTCACATGGGAAGGGCACAGATACGCAGTATTTT
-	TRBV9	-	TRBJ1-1	CASSPGGAEAFF	TGTGCCAGCAGCCCCGGGGGCGCTGAAGCTTTCTTT
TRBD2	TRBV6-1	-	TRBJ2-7	CASSEMGLASYEQYF	TGTGCCAGCAGTGAAATGGGACTAGCTTCCTACGAGCAGTACTTC
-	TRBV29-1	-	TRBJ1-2	CSVDGRSPNYGYTF	TGCAGCGTTGATGGCAGAAGCCCGAACTATGGCTACACCTTC
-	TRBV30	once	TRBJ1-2	CAWSVLGRGYTF	TGTGCCTGGAGTGTATTGGGGCGAGGCTACACCTTC
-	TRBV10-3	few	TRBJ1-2	CAISESIGSRGYTF	TGTGCCATCAGTGAGTCTATCGGGTCTCGGGGCTACACCTTC
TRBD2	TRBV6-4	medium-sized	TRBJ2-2	CASSSGSTGELFF	TGTGCCAGCAGTAGCGGGAGCACCGGGGAGCTGTTTTTT
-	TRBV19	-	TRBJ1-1	CASSIRANTEAFF	TGTGCCAGTAGTATCCGGGCCAACACTGAAGCTTTCTTT
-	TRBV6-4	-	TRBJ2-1	CASSASAESYNEQFF	TGTGCCAGCAGTGCGTCCGCGGAGTCCTACAATGAGCAGTTCTTC
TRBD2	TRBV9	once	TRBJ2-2	CASRGGLANTGELFF	TGTGCCAGCAGGGGCGGACTAGCCAACACCGGGGAGCTGTTTTTT
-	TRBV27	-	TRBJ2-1	CASSRTRSDWYNEQFF	TGTGCCAGCAGCCGGACTCGTTCGGACTGGTACAATGAGCAGTTCTTC
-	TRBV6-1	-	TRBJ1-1	CASSATSTFGSGLITEAFF	TGTGCCAGCAGTGCTACCTCAACTTTCGGATCGGGGTTGATCACTGAAGCTTTCTTT
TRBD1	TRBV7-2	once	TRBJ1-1	CASSLQGADTEAFF	TGTGCCAGCAGCTTACAGGGGGCGGACACTGAAGCTTTCTTT
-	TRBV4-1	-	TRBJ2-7	CASSQIVWAYEQYF	TGCGCCAGCAGCCAGATCGTATGGGCCTACGAGCAGTACTTC
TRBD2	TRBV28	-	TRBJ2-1	CASSSRVASGADNEQFF	TGTGCCAGCAGTTCCAGGGTGGCTAGCGGAGCTGACAATGAGCAGTTCTTC
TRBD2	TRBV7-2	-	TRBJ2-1	CASSLVTSGSPFF	TGTGCCAGCAGCTTAGTGACTAGCGGGAGCCCGTTCTTC
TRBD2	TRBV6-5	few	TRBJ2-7	CASGREIAYEQYF	TGTGCCTCAGGGAGGGAGATCGCCTACGAGCAGTACTTC
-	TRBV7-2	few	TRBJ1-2	CASSWTVNYGYTF	TGTGCCAGCAGCTGGACCGTCAACTATGGCTACACCTTC
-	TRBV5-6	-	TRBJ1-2	CASSSQKAGYGYTF	TGTGCCAGCAGCTCCCAGAAGGCAGGATATGGCTACACCTTC
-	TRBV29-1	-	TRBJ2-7	CSVLELGIYEQYF	TGCAGCGTACTCGAATTAGGGATTTACGAGCAGTACTTC
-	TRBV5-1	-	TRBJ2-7	CASSYDGREINEQYF	TGCGCCAGCAGCTACGATGGGCGGGAAATTAACGAGCAGTACTTC
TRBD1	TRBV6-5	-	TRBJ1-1	CASSRGLLMNTEAFF	TGTGCCAGCAGCAGGGGGCTCCTAATGAACACTGAAGCTTTCTTT